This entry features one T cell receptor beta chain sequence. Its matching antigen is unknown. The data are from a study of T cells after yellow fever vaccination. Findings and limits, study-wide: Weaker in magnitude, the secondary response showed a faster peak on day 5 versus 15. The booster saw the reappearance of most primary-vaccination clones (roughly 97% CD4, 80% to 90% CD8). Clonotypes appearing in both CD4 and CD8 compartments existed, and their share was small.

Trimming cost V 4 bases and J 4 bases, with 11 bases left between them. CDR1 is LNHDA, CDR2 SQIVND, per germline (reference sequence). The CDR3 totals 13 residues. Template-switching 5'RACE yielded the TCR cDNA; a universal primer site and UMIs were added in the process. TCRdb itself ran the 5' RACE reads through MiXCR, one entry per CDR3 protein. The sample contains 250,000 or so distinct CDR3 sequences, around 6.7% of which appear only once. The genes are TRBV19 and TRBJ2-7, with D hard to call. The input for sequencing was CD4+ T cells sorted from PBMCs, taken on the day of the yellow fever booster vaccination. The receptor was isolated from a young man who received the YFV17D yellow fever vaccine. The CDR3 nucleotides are TGTGCCAGTAGTACTACGATGGGATACGAGCAGTACTTC. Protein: CASSTTMGYEQYF.